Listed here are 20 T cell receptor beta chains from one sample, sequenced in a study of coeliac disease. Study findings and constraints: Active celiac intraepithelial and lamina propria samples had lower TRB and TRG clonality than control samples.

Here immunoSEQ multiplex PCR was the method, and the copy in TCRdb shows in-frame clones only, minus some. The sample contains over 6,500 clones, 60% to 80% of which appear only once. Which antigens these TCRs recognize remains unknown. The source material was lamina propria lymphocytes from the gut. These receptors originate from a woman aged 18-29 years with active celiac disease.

CDR3 sequence (DNA): TGCGCCAGCAGCCAAGAACTAGCGGAGTCCTACGAGCAGTACTTC. Amino acids: CASSQELAESYEQYF. This chain links TRBV4-1 with TRBJ2-7; 8 bases map to TRBD2. The CDR3 is made up of 15 amino acids. The germline V gene encodes CDR1 MGHRA and CDR2 YSYEKL. J lost 1 base, V lost 0 bases, and 2 bases had no gene match.

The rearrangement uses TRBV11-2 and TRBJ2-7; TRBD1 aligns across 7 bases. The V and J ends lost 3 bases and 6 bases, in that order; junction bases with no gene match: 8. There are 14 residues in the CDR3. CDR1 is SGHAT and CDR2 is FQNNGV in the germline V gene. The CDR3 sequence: CASSFSTGTREQYF. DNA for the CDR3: TGTGCCAGCAGCTTTTCGACAGGGACGCGCGAGCAGTACTTC.

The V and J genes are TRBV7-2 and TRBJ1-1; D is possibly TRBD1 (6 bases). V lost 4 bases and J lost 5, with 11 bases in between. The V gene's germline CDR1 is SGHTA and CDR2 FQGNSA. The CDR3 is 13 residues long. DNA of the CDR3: TGTGCCAGCAGCTCACAGGGTTGGACTGAAGCTTTCTTT. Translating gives CASSSQGWTEAFF. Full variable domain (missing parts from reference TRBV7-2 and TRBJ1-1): GAGVSQSPSNKVTEKGKDVELRCDPISGHTALYWYRQSLGQGLEFLIYFQGNSAPDKSGLPSDRFSAERTGGSVSTLTIQRTQQEDSAVYLCASSSQGWTEAFFGQGTRLTVV.

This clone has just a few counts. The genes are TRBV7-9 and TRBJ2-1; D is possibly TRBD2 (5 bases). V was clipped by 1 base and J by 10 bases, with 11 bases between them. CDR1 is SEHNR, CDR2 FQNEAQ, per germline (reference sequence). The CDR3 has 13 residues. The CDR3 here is CASSLVRVAEQFF. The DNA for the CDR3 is TGTGCCAGCAGCTTAGTCCGGGTAGCGGAGCAGTTCTTC.

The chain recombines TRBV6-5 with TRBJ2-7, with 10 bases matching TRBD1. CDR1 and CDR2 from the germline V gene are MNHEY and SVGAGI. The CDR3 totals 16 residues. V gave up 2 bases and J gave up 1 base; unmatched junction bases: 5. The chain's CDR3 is CASSYGTGVGSYEQYF. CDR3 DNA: TGTGCCAGCAGTTACGGGACAGGGGTAGGTTCCTACGAGCAGTACTTC.

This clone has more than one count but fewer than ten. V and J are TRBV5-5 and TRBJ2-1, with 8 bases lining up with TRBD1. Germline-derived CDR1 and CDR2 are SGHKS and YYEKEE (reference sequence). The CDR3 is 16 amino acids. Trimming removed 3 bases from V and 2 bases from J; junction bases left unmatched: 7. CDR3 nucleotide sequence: TGTGCCAGCAGCTGGGTAGGACAGGGAACCTACAATGAGCAGTTCTTC. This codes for CASSWVGQGTYNEQFF.

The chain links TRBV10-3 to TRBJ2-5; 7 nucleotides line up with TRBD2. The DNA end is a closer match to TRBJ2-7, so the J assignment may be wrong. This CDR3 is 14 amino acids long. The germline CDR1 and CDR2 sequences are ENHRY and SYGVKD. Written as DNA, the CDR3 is TGTGCCATCGGCCGGGGGGATGGTGCCTACGAGCAGTACTTC. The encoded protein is CAIGRGDGAYEQYF.

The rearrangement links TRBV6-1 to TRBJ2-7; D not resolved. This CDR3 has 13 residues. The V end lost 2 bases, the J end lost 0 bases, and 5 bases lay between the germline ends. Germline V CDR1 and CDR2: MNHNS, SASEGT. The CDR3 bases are TGTGCCAGCAGTGAACAGGCCTCCTACGAGCAGTACTTC. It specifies CASSEQASYEQYF.

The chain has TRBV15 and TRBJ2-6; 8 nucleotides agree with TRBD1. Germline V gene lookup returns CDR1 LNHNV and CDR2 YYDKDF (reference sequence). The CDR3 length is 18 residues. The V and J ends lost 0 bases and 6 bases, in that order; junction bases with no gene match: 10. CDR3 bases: TGTGCCACCAGCAGAGATCCCCGTAGGACAGGGACGGCCAACGTCCTGACTTTC. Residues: CATSRDPRRTGTANVLTF.

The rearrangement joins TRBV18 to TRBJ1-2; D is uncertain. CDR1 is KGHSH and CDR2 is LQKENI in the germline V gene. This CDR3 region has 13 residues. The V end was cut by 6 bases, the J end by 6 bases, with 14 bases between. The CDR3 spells CASSSAVLHGYTF. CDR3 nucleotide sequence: TGTGCCAGCTCCTCAGCGGTCTTACATGGCTACACCTTC.

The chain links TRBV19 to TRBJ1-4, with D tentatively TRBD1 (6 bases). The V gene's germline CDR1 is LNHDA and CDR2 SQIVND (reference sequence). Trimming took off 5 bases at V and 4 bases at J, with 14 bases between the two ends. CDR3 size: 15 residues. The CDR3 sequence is CASSQRTDVNEKLFF. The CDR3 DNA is TGTGCCAGTAGTCAACGGACAGATGTTAATGAAAAACTGTTTTTT. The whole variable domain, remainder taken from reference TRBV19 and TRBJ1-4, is DGGITQSPKYLFRKEGQNVTLSCEQNLNHDAMYWYRQDPGQGLRLIYYSQIVNDFQKGDIAEGYSVSREKKESFPLTVTSAQKNPTAFYLCASSQRTDVNEKLFFGSGTQLSVL.

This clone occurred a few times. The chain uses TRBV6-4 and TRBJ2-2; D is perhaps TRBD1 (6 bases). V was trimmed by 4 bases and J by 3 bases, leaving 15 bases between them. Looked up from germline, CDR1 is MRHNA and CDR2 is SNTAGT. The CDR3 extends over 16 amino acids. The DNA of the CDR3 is TGTGCCAGCAGTGGGGGCAGGGGCATCGACACCGGGGAGCTGTTTTTT. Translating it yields CASSGGRGIDTGELFF.

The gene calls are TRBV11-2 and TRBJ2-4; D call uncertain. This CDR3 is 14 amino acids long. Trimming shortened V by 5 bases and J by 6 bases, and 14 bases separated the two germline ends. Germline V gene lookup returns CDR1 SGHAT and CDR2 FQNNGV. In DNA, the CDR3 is TGTGCCAGCAGCATTTCCCCCCCGGGAAACATTCAGTACTTC. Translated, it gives CASSISPPGNIQYF.

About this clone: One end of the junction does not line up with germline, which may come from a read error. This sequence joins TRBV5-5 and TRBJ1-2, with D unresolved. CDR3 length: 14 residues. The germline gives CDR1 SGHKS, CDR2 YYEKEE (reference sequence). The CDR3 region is CASSLGGRADVRYF. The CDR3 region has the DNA TGTGCCAGCAGCTTGGGAGGGAGGGCAGACGTGAGGTACTTC.

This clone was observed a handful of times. The CDR3 reads CASRVRDRVYTF. Written as DNA, the CDR3 is TGTGCCAGTAGGGTCCGGGACAGAGTCTACACCTTC. The rearrangement joins TRBV19 to TRBJ1-2; 7 bases are shared with TRBD1. The CDR3 contains 12 residues. V was pared by 6 bases and J by 10 bases, with 8 bases of the junction left unmatched. Germline CDR1 reads LNHDA; CDR2 reads SQIVND (reference sequence).

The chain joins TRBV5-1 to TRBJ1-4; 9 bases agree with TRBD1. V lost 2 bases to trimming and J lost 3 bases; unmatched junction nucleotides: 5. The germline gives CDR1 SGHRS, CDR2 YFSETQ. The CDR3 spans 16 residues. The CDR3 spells CASSFTGGTSNEKLFF. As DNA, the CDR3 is TGCGCCAGCAGCTTTACAGGGGGCACATCTAATGAAAAACTGTTTTTT.

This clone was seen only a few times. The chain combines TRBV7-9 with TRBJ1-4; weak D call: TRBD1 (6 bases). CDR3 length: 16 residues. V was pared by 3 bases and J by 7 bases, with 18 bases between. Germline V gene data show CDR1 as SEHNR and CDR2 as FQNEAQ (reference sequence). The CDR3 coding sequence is TGTGCCAGCAGCTTTTGGATAGAGGGGGTTACTGAAAAACTGTTTTTT. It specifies CASSFWIEGVTEKLFF.

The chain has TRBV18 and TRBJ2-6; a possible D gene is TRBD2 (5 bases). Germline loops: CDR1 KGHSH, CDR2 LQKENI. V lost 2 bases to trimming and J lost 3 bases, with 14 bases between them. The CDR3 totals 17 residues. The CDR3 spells CASSPGLVGDGANVLTF. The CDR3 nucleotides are TGTGCCAGCTCACCAGGCTTAGTGGGAGATGGGGCCAACGTCCTGACTTTC.

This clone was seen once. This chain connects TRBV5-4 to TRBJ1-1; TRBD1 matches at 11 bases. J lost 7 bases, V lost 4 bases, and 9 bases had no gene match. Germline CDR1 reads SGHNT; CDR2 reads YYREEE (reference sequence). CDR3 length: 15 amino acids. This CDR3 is CASSPRTGGFGEAFF. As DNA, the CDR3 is TGTGCCAGCAGCCCCAGGACAGGGGGCTTTGGTGAAGCTTTCTTT.

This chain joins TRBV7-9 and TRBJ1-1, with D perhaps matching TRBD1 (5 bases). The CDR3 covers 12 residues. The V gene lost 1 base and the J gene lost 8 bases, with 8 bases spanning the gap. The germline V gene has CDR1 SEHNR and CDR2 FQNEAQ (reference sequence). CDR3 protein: CASSLDRTEAFF. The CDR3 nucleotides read TGTGCCAGCAGCTTAGACAGGACGGAAGCTTTCTTT.